These 24 T cell receptor beta chains were sequenced from one sample in a study of PD-1 blockade in mismatch repair-deficient tumors. Assay: immunoSEQ multiplex PCR; the TCRdb copy retains only in-frame clones and omits some. Of 75,000 to 85,000 clones detected, over 75% appear once; the ten largest clones hold just over 2.5%. Source: peripheral blood, taken 12 weeks after starting pembrolizumab. The receptor set was obtained from an adult with mismatch repair-deficient cancer.

The J gene is TRBJ1-5, the V gene TRBV7-8; perhaps TRBD1 as D (6 bases). Looked up from germline, CDR1 is SGHVS and CDR2 is FQNEAQ. V was trimmed by 1 base and J by 7 bases, leaving 14 bases between them. CDR3 length: 15 residues. The CDR3 protein is CASSLEPGTGQPQHF. CDR3 DNA: TGTGCCAGCAGCTTAGAACCGGGAACAGGGCAGCCCCAGCATTTT.

By frequency in the sample, this clone is medium-sized. The chain links TRBV5-6 to TRBJ2-7, with 10 positions matching TRBD2. V lost 3 bases to trimming and J lost 2 bases; unmatched junction nucleotides: 5. The V gene's germline CDR1 is SGHDT and CDR2 YYEEEE. The CDR3 is 15 amino acids. As DNA, the CDR3 is TGTGCCAGCAGCTCCCTACTAGCGGGGACCTACGAGCAGTACTTC. Encoded protein: CASSSLLAGTYEQYF.

The chain employs TRBV6-1 and TRBJ1-5; 8 bases match TRBD1. The CDR3 contains 15 residues. The trim removed 4 bases at V and 7 bases at J, leaving 9 bases unmatched. Germline V gene sequence: CDR1 MNHNS, CDR2 SASEGT. The CDR3 DNA reads TGTGCCAGCAGTGGGGTGACAGGGGCGGCGCAGCCCCAGCATTTT. It encodes CASSGVTGAAQPQHF.

The chain couples TRBV5-1 to TRBJ2-7, with TRBD2 matching over 13 bases. Trimming took 2 bases from V and 0 from J; bases not matched to a gene: 8. Germline V gene data show CDR1 as SGHRS and CDR2 as YFSETQ. The CDR3 loop spans 18 amino acids. CDR3 nucleotides: TGCGCCAGCAGCTTCACTAGCGGGAGGGCCTTCAGCTCCTACGAGCAGTACTTC. The encoded protein is CASSFTSGRAFSSYEQYF.

The V gene is TRBV4-1, the J gene TRBJ2-1; 9 bases fit TRBD2. The CDR3 extends over 16 amino acids. CDR1 is MGHRA, CDR2 YSYEKL, per germline. J gave up 4 bases and V 0 bases, and 4 bases lay outside the gene matches. The CDR3 bases are TGCGCCAGCAGCCAAGATCACAGCGGGAGGTACAATGAGCAGTTCTTC. Translation: CASSQDHSGRYNEQFF.

This clone was detected once. V usage is TRBV6-1 and J usage is TRBJ2-2; 11 nucleotides match TRBD1. The CDR3 runs to 19 residues. Germline CDR1 is MNHNS and CDR2 is SASEGT. Losses at the gene ends were 3 bases for V and 6 bases for J; bases not matched to a gene: 15. In nucleotides, the CDR3 is TGTGCCAGCAGTGACTACCGGGACAGGGGGTTGGGGTTGGCCGGGGAGCTGTTTTTT. Its protein is CASSDYRDRGLGLAGELFF.

The J gene is TRBJ2-3, the V gene TRBV6-5; D not certain. The CDR3 extends over 15 amino acids. The V end was cut by 2 bases, the J end by 0 bases, with 9 bases between. From germline, CDR1 is MNHEY and CDR2 SVGAGI. The CDR3 spells CASSYLKQSTDTQYF. CDR3 DNA sequence: TGTGCCAGCAGTTACCTCAAACAAAGCACAGATACGCAGTATTTT.

This clone was recorded only once. The chain uses TRBV7-9 and TRBJ2-3, with 7 bases matching TRBD1. Trimming removed 0 bases from V and 3 bases from J; junction bases left unmatched: 6. The CDR3 loop spans 16 amino acids. The germline V gene has CDR1 SEHNR and CDR2 FQNEAQ (reference sequence). This chain's CDR3 is CASSLASDRVTDTQYF. In nucleotides, the CDR3 is TGTGCCAGCAGCTTAGCGAGCGACAGGGTGACAGATACGCAGTATTTT.

The V call is TRBV9, the J call TRBJ1-4; 7 nucleotides match TRBD1. This CDR3 contains 16 residues. Germline V gives CDR1 SGDLS, CDR2 YYNGEE. V lost 3 bases and J lost 7; bases outside the gene matches: 12. CDR3 sequence reads: CASSAGRGRSAEKLFF. CDR3 sequence (DNA): TGTGCCAGCAGCGCGGGCAGGGGGAGGTCGGCTGAAAAACTGTTTTTT. Using reference TRBV9 and TRBJ1-4 for the parts outside the CDR3, the full variable domain is DSGVTQTPKHLITATGQRVTLRCSPRSGDLSVYWYQQSLDQGLQFLIQYYNGEERAKGNILERFSAQQFPDLHSELNLSSLELGDSALYFCASSAGRGRSAEKLFFGSGTQLSVL.

The rearrangement links TRBV19 to TRBJ1-2, with 9 bases that match TRBD1. Germline assignment: CDR1 LNHDA and CDR2 SQIVND (reference sequence). The CDR3 is 15 residues long. The V and J ends lost 4 bases and 4 bases, in that order; junction bases with no gene match: 7. The CDR3 protein is CASSTSGTGTYGYTF. The CDR3 DNA sequence: TGTGCCAGTAGTACCTCAGGGACAGGGACCTATGGCTACACCTTC. Complete variable domain (other parts from reference TRBV19 and TRBJ1-2): DGGITQSPKYLFRKEGQNVTLSCEQNLNHDAMYWYRQDPGQGLRLIYYSQIVNDFQKGDIAEGYSVSREKKESFPLTVTSAQKNPTAFYLCASSTSGTGTYGYTFGSGTRLTVV.

The chain has TRBV27 and TRBJ1-1; D is uncertain. This CDR3 has 11 residues. V was clipped by 6 bases and J by 4 bases, with 6 bases between them. Germline CDR1 reads MNHEY; CDR2 reads SMNVEV (reference sequence). CDR3 in amino acids: CASRLGTEAFF. The CDR3 DNA reads as TGTGCCAGCAGATTGGGCACTGAAGCTTTCTTT.

This clone has just a few counts. CDR3: CASSLTGDVTGELFF. CDR3 nucleotide sequence: TGTGCCAGCAGTTTAACGGGAGATGTCACCGGGGAGCTGTTTTTT. The V gene is TRBV28, the J gene TRBJ2-2; possibly TRBD2 for D (6 bases). Germline CDR1 and CDR2: MDHEN and SYDVKM. The CDR3 consists of 15 residues. The V end lost 2 bases, the J end lost 4 bases, and 11 bases lay between the germline ends.

The V call is TRBV29-1, the J call TRBJ2-3, with D possibly called TRBD1 or TRBD2 (5 bases each). The CDR3 extends over 13 amino acids. Germline lookup yields CDR1 SQVTM and CDR2 ANQGSEA. Trimming took off 7 bases at V and 2 bases at J, with 13 bases between the two ends. The DNA of the CDR3 is TGCAGCGCTCGGGACGCTCCCACAGATACGCAGTATTTT. This codes for CSARDAPTDTQYF.

The chain joins TRBV5-4 to TRBJ1-2, with no clear D. Germline values: CDR1 SGHNT, CDR2 YYREEE (reference sequence). V gave up 1 base and J gave up 7 bases, with 14 bases separating them. The CDR3 has 14 residues. The CDR3 here is CASSLNGVKGGYTF. CDR3 bases: TGTGCCAGCAGCTTGAACGGGGTTAAAGGTGGCTACACCTTC.

The chain is built from TRBV5-1 and TRBJ1-2; the match to TRBD1 covers 11 bases. V shed 5 bases and J 4 bases; nucleotides not matched to a gene: 13. There are 17 residues in the CDR3. Germline V gene lookup returns CDR1 SGHRS and CDR2 YFSETQ. CDR3 region: CASRPGQGAGIGYGYTF. For the CDR3, the DNA is TGCGCCAGCAGACCTGGACAGGGGGCAGGTATAGGCTATGGCTACACCTTC.

V and J are TRBV18 and TRBJ2-7; TRBD1 matches at 7 bases. Germline CDR1 and CDR2: KGHSH and LQKENI. Germline trimming cut 5 bases from V and 0 bases from J; bases unmatched to any gene: 4. The CDR3 length is 14 residues. This CDR3 reads CASSIGTASYEQYF. In DNA form, the CDR3 reads TGTGCCAGCTCAATTGGGACAGCCTCCTACGAGCAGTACTTC.

The V and J genes are TRBV5-6 and TRBJ2-7; D is unresolved. Germline V CDR1 and CDR2: SGHDT, YYEEEE. The CDR3 is 11 residues long. V was pared by 4 bases and J by 1 base, with 3 bases between. CDR3 loop: CASSVSYEQYF. The CDR3 DNA follows: TGTGCCAGCAGCGTATCCTACGAGCAGTACTTC.

The chain is built from TRBV4-1 and TRBJ2-1; D possibly uses TRBD1 or TRBD2 (5 bases each). The CDR3 spans 15 residues. Germline V gives CDR1 MGHRA, CDR2 YSYEKL. Trimming cost V 6 bases and J 2 bases, with 14 bases left between them. The CDR3 is CASRNTRGPYNEQFF. In DNA, the CDR3 is TGCGCCAGCAGGAATACTAGGGGTCCCTACAATGAGCAGTTCTTC.

The genes are TRBV19 and TRBJ1-5; 9 nucleotides align to TRBD1. The CDR3 totals 15 residues. Germline V gives CDR1 LNHDA, CDR2 SQIVND (reference sequence). Trimming at V came to 6 bases and at J to 6 bases, leaving 9 bases not matched to a gene. The CDR3 here is CASSIDRGGTQPQHF. For the CDR3, the DNA is TGTGCCAGTAGCATTGACAGGGGGGGTACTCAGCCCCAGCATTTT.

The rearrangement links TRBV6-1 to TRBJ2-4, with 7 bases fitting TRBD2. V lost 2 bases and J lost 0; bases outside the gene matches: 4. This CDR3 has 16 residues. The germline V gene encodes CDR1 MNHNS and CDR2 SASEGT. CDR3: CASSERGGGAKNIQYF. The CDR3 DNA is TGTGCCAGCAGTGAAAGGGGCGGGGGAGCCAAAAACATTCAGTACTTC.

This clone was found a few times. This chain connects TRBV19 to TRBJ2-2, with unresolved D. The CDR3 has 14 residues. V shed 5 bases and J shed 4 bases, with 11 bases lying between them. Germline loops: CDR1 LNHDA, CDR2 SQIVND (reference sequence). CDR3 loop: CASSPQQSTGELFF. In nucleotides, the CDR3 is TGTGCCAGTAGTCCTCAACAGAGCACCGGGGAGCTGTTTTTT.

The chain recombines TRBV5-4 with TRBJ2-5; D not resolved. The ends were cut back, 0 bases at V and 5 bases at J, with 8 bases in the middle. The length of the CDR3 is 13 residues. The germline CDR1 and CDR2 sequences are SGHNT and YYREEE (reference sequence). This CDR3 reads CASSLVDGETQYF. The CDR3 nucleotides read TGTGCCAGCAGCTTGGTTGACGGCGAGACCCAGTACTTC.

Remarks on this clone: Other DNA sequences within the sample encode an identical CDR3. The J gene is TRBJ2-1, the V gene TRBV5-4; TRBD2 agrees at 13 bases. This CDR3 region has 15 residues. V was pared by 3 bases and J by 5 bases, with 2 bases of the junction left unmatched. Germline values: CDR1 SGHNT, CDR2 YYREEE (reference sequence). The CDR3 sequence is CASSSGTSGNNEQFF. The DNA for the CDR3 is TGTGCCAGCAGCTCAGGGACTAGCGGGAACAATGAGCAGTTCTTC. Filled out from reference TRBV5-4 and TRBJ2-1, the complete variable domain reads ETGVTQSPTHLIKTRGQQVTLRCSSQSGHNTVSWYQQALGQGPQFIFQYYREEENGRGNFPPRFSGLQFPNYSSELNVNALELDDSALYLCASSSGTSGNNEQFFGPGTRLTVL.

CDR3 loop: CASSAGLGDYEQYF. Written as DNA, the CDR3 is TGTGCCAGCAGCGCAGGACTAGGTGACTACGAGCAGTACTTC. This chain connects TRBV5-4 to TRBJ2-7; 7 bases map to TRBD2. Trimming at V came to 4 bases and at J to 3 bases, leaving 7 bases not matched to a gene. The CDR3 extends over 14 amino acids. Per the germline V gene, CDR1 is SGHNT and CDR2 is YYREEE (reference sequence). Looking up the rest from reference TRBV5-4 and TRBJ2-7 gives the full variable domain: ETGVTQSPTHLIKTRGQQVTLRCSSQSGHNTVSWYQQALGQGPQFIFQYYREEENGRGNFPPRFSGLQFPNYSSELNVNALELDDSALYLCASSAGLGDYEQYFGPGTRLTVT.